The present TCR beta chain was sequenced within a study of control samples from healthy donors and cancer patients. Using immunoSEQ multiplex PCR, the repertoire was profiled, and TCRdb retains in-frame clones only, with some absent. The sample lists about 150,000 clones, about 90% occurring once. Germline loops: CDR1 SGHDT, CDR2 YYEEEE. CDR3 length equals 12 residues. This clone is a singleton in its sample. At one boundary the junction diverges from the germline segment, which might be a read error. The sample was blood. V is TRBV5-6 and J is TRBJ1-1, with 7 positions matching TRBD1. The origin of this receptor is a man in his thirties or forties in good health. In DNA form, the CDR3 reads TGTGACAGCAGCGGACAGGACACTGAAGCTTTCTTT. Encoded protein: CDSSGQDTEAFF.